These 30 T cell receptor beta chains were sequenced from one sample in a study of blood T cell repertoires in COVID-19 (dated by TCRdb to 2019 to 2021). The library relied on the immunoSEQ multiplex PCR assay. Sourced from immuneACCESS, this table was stored by TCRdb with only in-frame sequences that have V and J called. A share of the clones is absent; for the studies checked, an unresolved V gene accounts for under half, and the remainder has no known explanation. Across this sample there are a few hundred thousand clones, with approximately 87% seen only once. Approximately 10% of the sample lies in the top ten. Sequenced material: PBMCs or T cells enriched from blood (not recorded which). The receptors shown here come from a woman in her 50s who had recovered from COVID-19.

The chain uses TRBV7-2 and TRBJ1-1; TRBD1 might be the D (5 bases). CDR1 SGHTA and CDR2 FQGNSA come from the germline V gene. The V gene lost 3 bases and the J gene lost 6 bases, with 14 bases spanning the gap. The CDR3 covers 14 residues. CDR3 protein: CASSLRREGAEAFF. The CDR3, as DNA: TGTGCCAGCAGCTTGCGCAGGGAGGGAGCTGAAGCTTTCTTT.

This rearrangement joins TRBV7-8 to TRBJ1-5; 9 bases fit TRBD1. Germline V lookup: CDR1 SGHVS, CDR2 FQNEAQ. The CDR3 is made up of 14 amino acids. The trim removed 4 bases at V and 4 bases at J, leaving 2 bases unmatched. The CDR3 region has the DNA TGTGCCAGCAGCTCCGGACAGGGGAATCAGCCCCAGCATTTT. Amino acids: CASSSGQGNQPQHF.

The chain is built from TRBV24-1 and TRBJ2-3, with D maybe TRBD2 (5 bases). This CDR3 has 19 residues. V lost 5 bases and J lost 1, with 24 bases in between. Germline lookup yields CDR1 KGHDR and CDR2 SFDVKD. In DNA, the CDR3 is TGTGCCACCAGTGCCCCGACCGGGCCCCGTTTTAGCGGCACAGATACGCAGTATTTT. Amino acid sequence: CATSAPTGPRFSGTDTQYF.

Comments on this clone: The sample contains more than one DNA sequence encoding this CDR3. This chain connects TRBV3-1 (or the pseudogene TRBV3-2) to TRBJ1-1; no firm D call. V lost 0 bases and J lost 3, with 5 bases in between. Per the germline V gene, CDR1 is LGHDT and CDR2 is YNNKEL (reference sequence). This CDR3 has 13 residues. The CDR3 coding sequence is TGTGCCAGCAGCCAAGATCGAGACACTGAAGCTTTCTTT. Its protein product is CASSQDRDTEAFF.

This clone was counted a single time. The chain carries TRBV19 and TRBJ2-7; 11 bases align to TRBD1. The germline V gene encodes CDR1 LNHDA and CDR2 SQIVND (reference sequence). The CDR3 sequence is 17 residues long. With V trimmed by 4 bases and J by 0 bases, 8 bases remained unmatched. DNA for the CDR3: TGTGCCAGTAGTAATGGACAGGGGGCAACCTCCTCCTACGAGCAGTACTTC. Its protein product is CASSNGQGATSSYEQYF.

V is TRBV7-9 and J is TRBJ2-7, with TRBD1 as a possible D gene (6 bases). The CDR3 is made up of 15 amino acids. Per the germline V gene, CDR1 is SEHNR and CDR2 is FQNEAQ (reference sequence). V shed 4 bases and J shed 5 bases, with 18 bases lying between them. The CDR3 reads CASSSPTGRRDEQYF. The CDR3 DNA reads as TGTGCCAGCAGCTCGCCTACAGGGCGCCGGGACGAGCAGTACTTC.

The chain recombines TRBV6-2 or TRBV6-3 with TRBJ2-1; TRBD2 aligns across 8 bases. From germline, CDR1 is MNHEY and CDR2 SVGEGT. V was pared by 4 bases and J by 0 bases, with 5 bases of the junction left unmatched. The CDR3 totals 16 residues. CDR3 in DNA: TGTGCCAGCAGTTCGACTAGCGCGAGCTCCTACAATGAGCAGTTCTTC. Encoded protein: CASSSTSASSYNEQFF.

This clone was detected only once. The rearrangement uses TRBV6-1 and TRBJ1-2; 7 nucleotides line up with TRBD1. CDR1 is MNHNS, CDR2 SASEGT, per germline. There are 16 residues in the CDR3. Unmatched junction bases numbered 13, after V lost 4 bases and J lost 5 bases. The CDR3 nucleotides read TGTGCCAGCAGTGGGTCCCCGGGACAGCAAACATATGGCTACACCTTC. Protein product: CASSGSPGQQTYGYTF.

The V and J genes are TRBV6-4 and TRBJ1-1, with D possibly being TRBD1 (6 bases). The CDR3 loop spans 15 amino acids. V lost 5 bases and J lost 4, with 17 bases in between. In germline, CDR1 is MRHNA, CDR2 SNTAGT. The CDR3 region is CASSSFEGGGTEAFF. DNA for the CDR3: TGTGCCAGCAGTTCTTTTGAAGGGGGGGGCACTGAAGCTTTCTTT.

The chain has TRBV7-2 and TRBJ1-2; D may be TRBD1 (5 bases). V dropped 1 base and J dropped 4 bases, with 16 bases sitting between them. CDR3 length equals 16 residues. The V gene's germline CDR1 is SGHTA and CDR2 FQGNSA. CDR3 sequence: CASSLDVSQGGYGYTF. DNA of the CDR3: TGTGCCAGCAGCTTAGATGTGAGTCAGGGAGGCTATGGCTACACCTTC.

The chain carries TRBV5-4 and TRBJ2-5, with D hard to call. CDR1 is SGHNT and CDR2 is YYREEE in the germline V gene (reference sequence). Trimming left V 0 bases short and J 1 base short, with 4 bases between. The length of the CDR3 is 13 residues. The CDR3 loop reads CASSLDSQETQYF. The CDR3 DNA sequence: TGTGCCAGCAGCTTGGACAGCCAAGAGACCCAGTACTTC.

This chain links TRBV28 with TRBJ1-2; 7 bases are shared with TRBD1. The CDR3 is made up of 13 amino acids. Germline V gene data show CDR1 as MDHEN and CDR2 as SYDVKM. With V trimmed by 8 bases and J by 6 bases, 9 bases remained unmatched. In DNA form, the CDR3 reads TGTGCCAGCTCCAGGGGGGCGCTGGATGGCTACACCTTC. Residues: CASSRGALDGYTF.

V and J are TRBV5-1 and TRBJ1-4; 10 nucleotides line up with TRBD1. The CDR3 is 18 amino acids. CDR1 and CDR2 (germline): SGHRS, YFSETQ. Unmatched junction bases numbered 12, after V lost 2 bases and J lost 5 bases. The CDR3 region has the DNA TGCGCCAGCAGCTTTGGAACGACAGGGGGCGCCCTGAATGAAAAACTGTTTTTT. The encoded protein is CASSFGTTGGALNEKLFF.

The chain links TRBV12-3 or TRBV12-4 to TRBJ1-2; D gene unclear. The CDR3 totals 13 residues. V was shortened by 3 bases and J by 8 bases, with 13 bases between the two germline ends. The CDR3 nucleotides are TGTGCCAGCAGTTTGAGCACAGATTGGGGCTACACCTTC. It encodes CASSLSTDWGYTF.

The chain couples TRBV29-1 to TRBJ1-1, with unresolved D. The CDR3 extends over 12 amino acids. Trimming pared 6 bases from V and 1 base from J, leaving 9 bases between. Germline CDR1 reads SQVTM; CDR2 reads ANQGSEA. The CDR3 loop is CSVLTQNTEAFF. The CDR3 coding sequence is TGCAGCGTCCTCACACAGAACACTGAAGCTTTCTTT.

This sequence joins TRBV2 and TRBJ2-1, with D possibly matching TRBD2 (6 bases). Trimming pared 6 bases from V and 5 bases from J, leaving 35 bases between. Germline loops: CDR1 SNHLY, CDR2 FYNNEI. CDR3 length equals 21 residues. CDR3 coding DNA: TGTGCCAGCAGGTCGCATTGGAACCTACCCGTGTCTAACGGCGGGAACAATGAGCAGTTCTTC. Amino acids: CASRSHWNLPVSNGGNNEQFF. Combining the CDR3 with reference TRBV2 and TRBJ2-1 gives the whole variable domain EPEVTQTPSHQVTQMGQEVILRCVPISNHLYFYWYRQILGQKVEFLVSFYNNEISEKSEIFDDQFSVERPDGSNFTLKIRSTKLEDSAMYFCASRSHWNLPVSNGGNNEQFFGPGTRLTVL.

This clone was counted between two and nine times. This sequence joins TRBV7-3 and TRBJ2-1, with TRBD1 matching 7 bases. CDR1 and CDR2 (germline): SGHTA, FQGTGA. This CDR3 has 14 amino acids. V trimming: 6 bases; J trimming: 9 bases; junction bases outside the gene matches: 11. In DNA, the CDR3 is TGTGCCAGCAGACAAGACAGGGTACAGGGTGAGCAGTTCTTC. Translation gives CASRQDRVQGEQFF.

V usage is TRBV13 and J usage is TRBJ2-7; D is undetermined. In germline, CDR1 is PRHDT, CDR2 FYEKMQ (reference sequence). The CDR3 runs 15 residues. V lost 0 bases and J lost 4, with 13 bases in between. CDR3 loop: CASSLGLRLRYEQYF. The DNA for the CDR3 is TGTGCCAGCAGCTTAGGCCTAAGACTCCGGTACGAGCAGTACTTC.

This clone was seen a handful of times. Other DNA sequences in this specimen translate into the identical CDR3. The V gene is TRBV5-1, the J gene TRBJ1-1; 9 nucleotides match TRBD1. The CDR3 covers 14 residues. Germline values: CDR1 SGHRS, CDR2 YFSETQ. With 0 bases clipped from V and 3 bases from J, the junction kept 0 bases outside the gene matches. The chain's CDR3 is CASSLGTGDTEAFF. The CDR3, as DNA: TGCGCCAGCAGCTTGGGGACAGGGGACACTGAAGCTTTCTTT. Together with reference TRBV5-1 and TRBJ1-1, the CDR3 gives the full variable domain: KAGVTQTPRYLIKTRGQQVTLSCSPISGHRSVSWYQQTPGQGLQFLFEYFSETQRNKGNFPGRFSGRQFSNSRSEMNVSTLELGDSALYLCASSLGTGDTEAFFGQGTRLTVV.

The gene calls are TRBV7-2 and TRBJ2-1; 11 bases map to TRBD2. CDR3 size: 16 residues. V shed 0 bases and J 8 bases; nucleotides not matched to a gene: 6. Germline V gives CDR1 SGHTA, CDR2 FQGNSA. CDR3 protein: CASSLALAGGIHEQFF. The DNA of the CDR3 is TGTGCCAGCAGCTTAGCCCTAGCGGGGGGTATCCATGAGCAGTTCTTC.

The chain recombines TRBV28 with TRBJ2-3; 10 bases agree with TRBD2. J lost 1 base, V lost 2 bases, and 3 bases had no gene match. In germline, CDR1 is MDHEN, CDR2 SYDVKM. The CDR3 is made up of 16 amino acids. The CDR3 reads CASSLELAGGTDTQYF. The CDR3 DNA follows: TGTGCCAGCAGTTTAGAGCTAGCGGGGGGCACAGATACGCAGTATTTT.

The chain carries TRBV5-1 and TRBJ1-2; TRBD1 is a possible D gene (6 bases). Trimming removed 4 bases at V and 0 bases at J, with 10 bases between. The CDR3 consists of 14 residues. Germline V CDR1 and CDR2: SGHRS, YFSETQ. The CDR3 DNA follows: TGCGCCAGCAGCCGGACAGACACTAACTATGGCTACACCTTC. It encodes CASSRTDTNYGYTF.

J is TRBJ2-7 and V is TRBV24-1, with 10 bases lining up with TRBD1. V lost 2 bases, J lost 3 bases, and 3 bases stayed unmatched. CDR1 KGHDR and CDR2 SFDVKD come from the germline V gene. The CDR3 runs to 15 residues. CDR3 nucleotide sequence: TGTGCCACCAGTGATTCCGGGACAGGGGTCTACGAGCAGTACTTC. Translating gives CATSDSGTGVYEQYF.

This clone appeared a single time. The rearrangement links TRBV19 to TRBJ2-2; 8 bases match TRBD1. Looked up from germline, CDR1 is LNHDA and CDR2 is SQIVND (reference sequence). The CDR3 sequence is 15 residues long. After removal of 5 bases from V and 5 bases from J, the junction contained 7 bases not matched to a gene. The CDR3 protein is CASSADRGWTGELFF. The CDR3, as DNA: TGTGCCAGTAGTGCTGACAGGGGTTGGACCGGGGAGCTGTTTTTT.

This clone was observed a single time. This chain uses TRBV29-1 with TRBJ2-3, with 9 bases matching TRBD2. The germline V gene has CDR1 SQVTM and CDR2 ANQGSEA. CDR3 length equals 14 residues. V gave up 7 bases and J gave up 4 bases; unmatched junction bases: 9. CDR3 sequence: CSATSGLLADTQYF. CDR3 in DNA: TGCAGCGCCACTAGCGGGCTTCTTGCAGATACGCAGTATTTT.

This chain links TRBV7-9 with TRBJ1-4; tentative D call: TRBD1 (6 bases). This CDR3 has 13 amino acids. Trimming took 3 bases from V and 8 from J, leaving 10 bases between them. CDR1 and CDR2 (germline): SEHNR, FQNEAQ (reference sequence). CDR3 sequence (DNA): TGTGCCAGCAGCTTGAGGGGGTTGGAAAAACTGTTTTTT. Translated: CASSLRGLEKLFF.

This clone was detected only a few times. This chain connects TRBV7-8 to TRBJ1-2; 7 bases fit TRBD1. The CDR3 consists of 17 residues. The germline V gene has CDR1 SGHVS and CDR2 FQNEAQ. J was trimmed by 3 bases and V by 1 base; bases with no gene match: 11. CDR3 sequence: CASSLDSGDRLHYGYTF. CDR3 in DNA: TGTGCCAGCAGCTTAGATTCGGGGGACAGACTACACTATGGCTACACCTTC.

This clone showed up just once. This CDR3 is CASSKHVSSYEQYF. The CDR3 nucleotides are TGTGCCAGCAGCAAACACGTTAGCTCCTACGAGCAGTACTTC. V is TRBV21-1 and J is TRBJ2-7; no check of the table's D call, TRBD2, against the DNA was made. TRBV21-1 has pseudogene status. This CDR3 comprises 14 residues.

Of note for this clone: Other DNA sequences in this sample translate to the same CDR3. V usage is TRBV4-1 and J usage is TRBJ2-1, with a tentative D call TRBD2 (5 bases). Germline V CDR1 and CDR2: MGHRA, YSYEKL. The CDR3 has 15 residues. Trimming cost V 1 base and J 1 base, with 8 bases left between them. The CDR3 here is CASSQGPGSYNEQFF. Here the CDR3 DNA reads TGCGCCAGCAGCCAAGGACCGGGGTCCTACAATGAGCAGTTCTTC.

The chain employs TRBV5-1 and TRBJ2-1; TRBD2 agrees at 10 bases. The CDR3 contains 17 residues. Trimming took 0 bases from V and 1 from J; bases not matched to a gene: 4. Looked up from germline, CDR1 is SGHRS and CDR2 is YFSETQ. DNA for the CDR3: TGCGCCAGCAGCTTGGGCATACTAGCGGGGTCCTACAATGAGCAGTTCTTC. Translating gives CASSLGILAGSYNEQFF.